Below, 13 T cell receptor beta chains from the same sample are listed, as sequenced in a study of response to subunit inactivated influenza vaccine. Via MiXCR, TCRdb re-called the RT-PCR reads, giving one row per CDR3 protein. The sample yields more than 550,000 distinct CDR3 sequences, approximately 11% seen once. The same data also contributed to another study, on T cells expressing NK-cell markers. That report adds: UMI-tagged 5'RACE template switching yielded the TCR beta cDNA.

The sample was PBMCs from blood, taken on the day of vaccination. Receptors originate from a man aged 45-65 years who received an inactivated influenza vaccine.

The sample holds many counts of this clonotype. In nucleotides, the CDR3 is TGTGCCACCAGTGACCCCTCCCTCGATGAGCAGTTCTTC. Residues: CATSDPSLDEQFF. This chain connects TRBV24-1 to TRBJ2-1; D is ambiguous. V was shortened by 4 bases and J by 8 bases, with 11 bases between the two germline ends. This CDR3 is 13 amino acids long. CDR1 is KGHDR, CDR2 SFDVKD, per germline.

V gene TRBV20-1 combines with J gene TRBJ2-3; D not certain. Germline V gene lookup returns CDR1 DFQATT and CDR2 SNEGSKA (reference sequence). The CDR3 runs to 15 residues. The V end was cut by 1 base, the J end by 1 base, with 12 bases between. This chain's CDR3 is CSARVRAPRTDTQYF. The CDR3 nucleotides are TGCAGTGCTAGAGTACGGGCCCCCCGCACAGATACGCAGTATTTT.

This clonotype turned up a few times. The chain carries TRBV12-3 or TRBV12-4 and TRBJ1-2; 10 bases fit TRBD1. The CDR3 spans 14 residues. The J segment lost 9 bases and the V segment lost 4 bases, leaving 8 bases of the junction unmatched. The CDR3 bases are TGTGCCAGCAGTTCCCCGGGACAGGGGACGAGCTACACCTTC. It specifies CASSSPGQGTSYTF.

The chain uses TRBV5-6 and TRBJ2-3; 11 bases are shared with TRBD2. This CDR3 has 16 amino acids. CDR1 is SGHDT, CDR2 YYEEEE, per germline. The V segment lost 4 bases and the J segment 3 bases; nucleotides outside the gene matches: 7. The CDR3 sequence: CASSITSGRFTDTQYF. CDR3 DNA: TGTGCCAGCAGCATTACTAGCGGGAGATTTACAGATACGCAGTATTTT.

The table lists this clonotype with a few counts. V is TRBV11-1 and J is TRBJ2-2; D possibly corresponds to TRBD1 (5 bases). V was clipped by 1 base and J by 0 bases, with 15 bases between them. From germline, CDR1 is SGHAT and CDR2 FQDESV (reference sequence). This CDR3 comprises 18 residues. DNA for the CDR3: TGTGCCAGCAGCTTAGGTTGGGGCAGTCCCGCGAACACCGGGGAGCTGTTTTTT. This gives the protein CASSLGWGSPANTGELFF.

The chain combines TRBV11-2 with TRBJ2-7, with TRBD2 matching over 10 bases. V dropped 1 base and J dropped 0; count of bases not matched to a gene: 12. CDR1 and CDR2 from the germline V gene are SGHAT and FQNNGV. CDR3 length equals 19 residues. CDR3 bases: TGTGCCAGCAGCTTAGGAAGATTTCGTCTAGCGGGAGCCTCCTACGAGCAGTACTTC. This translates into CASSLGRFRLAGASYEQYF.

The sample holds many counts of this clonotype. The chain has TRBV7-2 and TRBJ1-1; no reliable D call. Trimming removed 2 bases from V and 5 bases from J, with 21 bases in between. CDR1 is SGHTA and CDR2 is FQGNSA in the germline V gene. The CDR3 sequence is 17 residues long. CDR3 sequence (DNA): TGTGCCAGCAGCTTATTAAACACGGGATGGGCGGGGACTGAAGCTTTCTTT. Its translation is CASSLLNTGWAGTEAFF.

The chain recombines TRBV29-1 with TRBJ2-1; D could derive from TRBD1 or TRBD2 (5 bases each). This CDR3 is 15 amino acids long. Between the trimmed V and J ends, which lost 4 bases and 1 base, there was a span of 14 bases. Germline V gives CDR1 SQVTM, CDR2 ANQGSEA. The CDR3 here is CSVVLGTGSYNEQFF. CDR3 in DNA: TGCAGCGTTGTTCTCGGGACGGGATCCTACAATGAGCAGTTCTTC.

This chain links TRBV29-1 with TRBJ2-5, with D tentatively TRBD1 (5 bases). The CDR3 loop spans 13 amino acids. Between the trimmed V and J ends, which lost 4 bases and 5 bases, there was a span of 14 bases. Germline V gene data show CDR1 as SQVTM and CDR2 as ANQGSEA. For the CDR3, the DNA is TGCAGCGTTGTTGGCAGGGTGACGGAGACCCAGTACTTC. This codes for CSVVGRVTETQYF.

This clonotype was counted ten times or more. The chain uses TRBV14 and TRBJ2-3; no firm D call. The CDR3 consists of 12 residues. The V gene's germline CDR1 is SGHDN and CDR2 FVKESK. V gave up 4 bases and J gave up 2 bases, with 4 bases separating them. CDR3 bases: TGTGCCAGCAGCCGTGTCACAGATACGCAGTATTTT. Its protein is CASSRVTDTQYF.

This clonotype was seen more than once but under ten times. This rearrangement joins TRBV4-3 to TRBJ2-7; D perhaps matches TRBD2 (6 bases). V was trimmed by 0 bases and J by 4 bases, leaving 16 bases between them. Germline V lookup: CDR1 LGHNA, CDR2 YSLEER. The CDR3 runs 16 residues. As DNA, the CDR3 is TGCGCCAGCAGCCAAGAGTTAGCGTCGGGGGAATACGAGCAGTACTTC. Protein sequence: CASSQELASGEYEQYF.

In this sample, this clonotype turned up a few times. V and J are TRBV4-1 and TRBJ1-5; no firm D call. This CDR3 region has 18 residues. V was cut by 1 base and J by 0 bases, with 16 bases left in between. Germline V lookup: CDR1 MGHRA, CDR2 YSYEKL. The CDR3 here is CASSQVVGIRTSNQPQHF. The CDR3, as DNA: TGCGCCAGCAGCCAAGTCGTTGGCATCAGAACTAGCAATCAGCCCCAGCATTTT.

This clonotype has more than one count but fewer than ten. V and J are TRBV6-1 and TRBJ2-7; 14 bases map to TRBD2. The CDR3 loop spans 15 amino acids. V was clipped by 6 bases and J by 3 bases; unmatched bases: 4. Germline V CDR1 and CDR2: MNHNS, SASEGT. Here the CDR3 DNA reads TGTGCCAGCAGACGGGGGACTAGCGGGAGCTACGAGCAGTACTTC. Encoded protein: CASRRGTSGSYEQYF.